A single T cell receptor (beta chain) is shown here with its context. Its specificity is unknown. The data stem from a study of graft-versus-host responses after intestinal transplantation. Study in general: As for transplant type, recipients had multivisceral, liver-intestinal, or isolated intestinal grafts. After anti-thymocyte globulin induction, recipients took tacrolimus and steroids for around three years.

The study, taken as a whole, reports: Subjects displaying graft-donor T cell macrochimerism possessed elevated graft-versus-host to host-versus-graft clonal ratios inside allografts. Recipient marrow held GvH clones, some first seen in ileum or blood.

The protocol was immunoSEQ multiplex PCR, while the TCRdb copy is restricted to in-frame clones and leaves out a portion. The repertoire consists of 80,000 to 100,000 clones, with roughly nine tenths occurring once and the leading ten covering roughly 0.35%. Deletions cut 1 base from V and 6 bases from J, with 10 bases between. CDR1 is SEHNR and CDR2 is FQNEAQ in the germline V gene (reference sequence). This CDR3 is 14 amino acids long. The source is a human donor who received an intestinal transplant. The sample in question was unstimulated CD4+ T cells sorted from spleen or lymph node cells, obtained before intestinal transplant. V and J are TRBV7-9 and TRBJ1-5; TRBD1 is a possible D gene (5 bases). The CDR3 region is CASSLGGVGQPQHF. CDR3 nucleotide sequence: TGTGCCAGCAGCTTAGGGGGCGTAGGTCAGCCCCAGCATTTT. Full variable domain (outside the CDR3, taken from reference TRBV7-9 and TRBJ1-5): DTGVSQNPRHKITKRGQNVTFRCDPISEHNRLYWYRQTLGQGPEFLTYFQNEAQLEKSRLLSDRFSAERPKGSFSTLEIQRTEQGDSAMYLCASSLGGVGQPQHFGDGTRLSIL.